This note documents a single T cell receptor beta chain sequence. The data were taken from a study of blood T cell repertoires in COVID-19. The CDR3 runs to 16 residues. V was trimmed by 5 bases and J by 4 bases, leaving 20 bases between them. From germline, CDR1 is MNHEY and CDR2 SMNVEV (reference sequence). Assay used: immunoSEQ multiplex PCR; TCRdb lists only in-frame clones, some missing. The sample lists about 170,000 clones; around four fifths were seen once. The specimen sequenced was PBMCs or T cells enriched from blood (not recorded which). The origin of this receptor is a woman between 50 and 59 years old in a cohort exposed to, infected with or recovered from COVID-19 (not recorded which). This chain joins TRBV27 and TRBJ1-1; weak D call: TRBD1 (6 bases). The CDR3 nucleotides are TGTGCCAGCAGTCCTTGGACAGCCCGGCGGGTCACTGAAGCTTTCTTT. Its translation is CASSPWTARRVTEAFF.